The entry that follows covers one T cell receptor beta chain sequence. The antigen is not known. V was shortened by 2 bases and J by 1 base, with 14 bases between the two germline ends. The CDR3 runs to 16 residues. Germline values: CDR1 SGHVS, CDR2 FQNEAQ. This sample was taken from a study of graft-versus-host responses after intestinal transplantation. Only in-frame clones appear in the TCRdb table, and some are missing; sequencing was by immunoSEQ multiplex PCR. The data show 96,000 or so clones, roughly 92% seen once. Material: unstimulated CD4+ T cells sorted from spleen or lymph node cells, obtained before intestinal transplant. This clonotype was sampled from a human donor who received an intestinal transplant. The J gene is TRBJ1-1, the V gene TRBV7-8; a possible D gene is TRBD1 (5 bases). CDR3 amino acids: CASSLIGVGRNTEAFF. The CDR3 bases are TGTGCCAGCAGCTTAATAGGGGTCGGTCGGAACACTGAAGCTTTCTTT.